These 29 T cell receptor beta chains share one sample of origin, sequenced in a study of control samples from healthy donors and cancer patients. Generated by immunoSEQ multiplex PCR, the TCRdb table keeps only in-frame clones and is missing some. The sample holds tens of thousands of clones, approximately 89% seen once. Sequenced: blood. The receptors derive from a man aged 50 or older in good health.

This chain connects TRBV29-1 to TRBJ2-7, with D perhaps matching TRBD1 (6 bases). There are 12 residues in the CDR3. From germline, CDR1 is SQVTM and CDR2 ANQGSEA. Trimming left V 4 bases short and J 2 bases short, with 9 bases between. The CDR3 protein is CSVAGQTYEQYF. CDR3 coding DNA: TGCAGCGTTGCGGGACAAACCTACGAGCAGTACTTC.

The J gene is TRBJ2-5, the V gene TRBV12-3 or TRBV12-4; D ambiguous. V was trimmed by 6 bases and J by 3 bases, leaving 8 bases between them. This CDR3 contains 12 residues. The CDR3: CASSPNEETQYF. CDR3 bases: TGTGCCAGCAGCCCTAATGAAGAGACCCAGTACTTC.

CDR3 loop: CASSTGGETQYF. DNA of the CDR3: TGTGCCAGCAGTACAGGGGGGGAGACCCAGTACTTC. The rearrangement joins TRBV7-9 to TRBJ2-5; 8 bases are shared with TRBD1. Germline loops: CDR1 SEHNR, CDR2 FQNEAQ (reference sequence). J lost 5 bases, V lost 6 bases, and 2 bases had no gene match. The CDR3 spans 12 residues.

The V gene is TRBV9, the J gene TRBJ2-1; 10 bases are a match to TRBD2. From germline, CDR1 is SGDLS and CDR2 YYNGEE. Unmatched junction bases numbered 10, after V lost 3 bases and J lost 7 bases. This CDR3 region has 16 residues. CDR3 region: CASSASPSGGANEQFF. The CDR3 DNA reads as TGTGCCAGCAGCGCCTCTCCGAGCGGGGGGGCAAATGAGCAGTTCTTC. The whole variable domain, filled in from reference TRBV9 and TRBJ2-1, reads DSGVTQTPKHLITATGQRVTLRCSPRSGDLSVYWYQQSLDQGLQFLIQYYNGEERAKGNILERFSAQQFPDLHSELNLSSLELGDSALYFCASSASPSGGANEQFFGPGTRLTVL.

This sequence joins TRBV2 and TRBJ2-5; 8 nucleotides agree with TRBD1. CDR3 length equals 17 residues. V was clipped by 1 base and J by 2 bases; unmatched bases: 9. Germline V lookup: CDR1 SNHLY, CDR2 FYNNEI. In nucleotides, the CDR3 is TGTGCCAGCAGTGAAGGAGGGACAGGCCACCGTCAAGAGACCCAGTACTTC. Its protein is CASSEGGTGHRQETQYF.

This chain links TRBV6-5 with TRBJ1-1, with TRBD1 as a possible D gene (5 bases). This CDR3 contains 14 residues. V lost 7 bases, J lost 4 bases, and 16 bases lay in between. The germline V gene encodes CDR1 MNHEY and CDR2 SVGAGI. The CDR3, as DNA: TGTGCCAGCAACGCCGGGGGGAGTTCCACTGAAGCTTTCTTT. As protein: CASNAGGSSTEAFF.

CDR3 coding DNA: TGTGCCACCAGTCCCACAGGCACAGATACGCAGTATTTT. Residues: CATSPTGTDTQYF. V gene TRBV24-1 combines with J gene TRBJ2-3; D unclear. Germline V gene data show CDR1 as KGHDR and CDR2 as SFDVKD. This CDR3 region has 13 residues. V was pared by 6 bases and J by 1 base, with 7 bases between.

Written as DNA, the CDR3 is TGCGCCAGCAGCGGAGGGACAGGGTCACGGGGGGAGCTGTTTTTT. Its translation: CASSGGTGSRGELFF. V and J are TRBV5-1 and TRBJ2-2; 9 bases map to TRBD1. The germline V gene has CDR1 SGHRS and CDR2 YFSETQ. This CDR3 comprises 15 residues. J was trimmed by 8 bases and V by 4 bases; bases with no gene match: 9.

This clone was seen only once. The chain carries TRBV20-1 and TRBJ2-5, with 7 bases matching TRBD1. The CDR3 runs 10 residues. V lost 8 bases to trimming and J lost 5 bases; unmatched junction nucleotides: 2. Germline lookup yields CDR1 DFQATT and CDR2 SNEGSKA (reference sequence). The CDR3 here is CSTGAETQYF. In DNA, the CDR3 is TGCAGTACAGGGGCCGAGACCCAGTACTTC.

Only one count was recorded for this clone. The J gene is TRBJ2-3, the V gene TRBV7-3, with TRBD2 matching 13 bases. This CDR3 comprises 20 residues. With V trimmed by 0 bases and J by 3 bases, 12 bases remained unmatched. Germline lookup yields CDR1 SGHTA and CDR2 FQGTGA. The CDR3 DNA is TGTGCCAGCAGCTTAACGAGTACTAGCGGGGGGGCTTGGGTTACAGATACGCAGTATTTT. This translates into CASSLTSTSGGAWVTDTQYF.

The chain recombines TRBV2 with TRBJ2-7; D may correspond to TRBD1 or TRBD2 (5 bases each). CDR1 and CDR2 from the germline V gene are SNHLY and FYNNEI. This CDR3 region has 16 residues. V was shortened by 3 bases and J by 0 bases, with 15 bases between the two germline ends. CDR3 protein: CASSDSNGARSYEQYF. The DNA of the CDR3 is TGTGCCAGCAGTGATTCTAACGGGGCGCGCTCCTACGAGCAGTACTTC. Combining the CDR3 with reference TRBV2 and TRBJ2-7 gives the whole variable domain EPEVTQTPSHQVTQMGQEVILRCVPISNHLYFYWYRQILGQKVEFLVSFYNNEISEKSEIFDDQFSVERPDGSNFTLKIRSTKLEDSAMYFCASSDSNGARSYEQYFGPGTRLTVT.

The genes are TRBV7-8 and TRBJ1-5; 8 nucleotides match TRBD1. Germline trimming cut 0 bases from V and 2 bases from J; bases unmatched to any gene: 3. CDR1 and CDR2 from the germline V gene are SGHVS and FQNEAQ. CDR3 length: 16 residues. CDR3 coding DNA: TGTGCCAGCAGCTTAGCGCCGACAGGGGGCAATCAGCCCCAGCATTTT. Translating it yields CASSLAPTGGNQPQHF.

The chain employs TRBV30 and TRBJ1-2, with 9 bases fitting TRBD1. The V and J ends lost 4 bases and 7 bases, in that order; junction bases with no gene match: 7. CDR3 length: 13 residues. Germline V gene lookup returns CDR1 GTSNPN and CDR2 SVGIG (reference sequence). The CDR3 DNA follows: TGTGCCTGGATTGAAGGGACAGGGACTGGCTACACCTTC. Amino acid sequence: CAWIEGTGTGYTF.

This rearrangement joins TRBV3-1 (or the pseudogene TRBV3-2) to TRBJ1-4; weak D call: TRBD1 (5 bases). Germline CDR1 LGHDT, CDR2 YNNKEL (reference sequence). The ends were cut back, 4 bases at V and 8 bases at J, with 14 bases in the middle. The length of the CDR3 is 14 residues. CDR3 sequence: CASSLGLIGEKLFF. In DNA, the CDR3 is TGTGCCAGCAGCCTGGGACTGATCGGGGAAAAACTGTTTTTT.

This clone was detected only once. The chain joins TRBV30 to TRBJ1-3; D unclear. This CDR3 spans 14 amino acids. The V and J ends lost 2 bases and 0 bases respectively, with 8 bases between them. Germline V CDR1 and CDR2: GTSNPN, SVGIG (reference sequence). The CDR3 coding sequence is TGTGCCTGGAGTTCTGCCTTCTCTGGAAACACCATATATTTT. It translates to CAWSSAFSGNTIYF.

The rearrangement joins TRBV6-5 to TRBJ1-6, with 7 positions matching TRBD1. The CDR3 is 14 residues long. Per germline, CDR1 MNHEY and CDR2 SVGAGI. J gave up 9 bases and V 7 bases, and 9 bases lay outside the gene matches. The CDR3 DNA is TGTGCCAGCACGGGAGGGGGCTTCGCTTCACCCCTCCACTTT. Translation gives CASTGGGFASPLHF.

CDR3 nucleotide sequence: TGTGCCAGCAGCCACCGGGACGGGGGAGAGACCCAGTACTTC. It specifies CASSHRDGGETQYF. The chain carries TRBV7-9 and TRBJ2-5, with a weak D call TRBD2 (6 bases). From germline, CDR1 is SEHNR and CDR2 FQNEAQ (reference sequence). V was clipped by 5 bases and J by 4 bases, with 14 bases between them. The CDR3 loop spans 14 amino acids.

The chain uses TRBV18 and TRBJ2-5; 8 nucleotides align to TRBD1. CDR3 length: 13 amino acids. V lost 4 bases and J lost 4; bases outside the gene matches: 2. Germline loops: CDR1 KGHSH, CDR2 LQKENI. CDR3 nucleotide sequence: TGTGCCAGCTCACGAGGACAGGGAGAGACCCAGTACTTC. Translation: CASSRGQGETQYF.

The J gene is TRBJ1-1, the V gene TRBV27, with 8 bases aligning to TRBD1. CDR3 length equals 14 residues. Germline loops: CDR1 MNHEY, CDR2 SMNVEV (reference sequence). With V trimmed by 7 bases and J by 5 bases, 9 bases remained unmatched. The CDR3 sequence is CASTLTGGWTEAFF. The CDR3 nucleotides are TGTGCCAGCACCCTAACAGGGGGGTGGACTGAAGCTTTCTTT.

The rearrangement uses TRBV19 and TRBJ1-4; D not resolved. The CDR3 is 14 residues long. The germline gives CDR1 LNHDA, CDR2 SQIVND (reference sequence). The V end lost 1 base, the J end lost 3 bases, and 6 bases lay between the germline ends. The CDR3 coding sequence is TGTGCCAGTAGTATAGTAGGATCTAATGAAAAACTGTTTTTT. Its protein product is CASSIVGSNEKLFF.

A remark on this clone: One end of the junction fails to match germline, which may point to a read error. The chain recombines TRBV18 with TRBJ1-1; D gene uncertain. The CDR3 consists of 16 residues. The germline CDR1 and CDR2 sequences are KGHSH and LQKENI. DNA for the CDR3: TGTGCCAGCTCACCAGAGCCGGGTATGGTTTTAGGTGAAGCTTCCTTT. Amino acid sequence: CASSPEPGMVLGEASF.

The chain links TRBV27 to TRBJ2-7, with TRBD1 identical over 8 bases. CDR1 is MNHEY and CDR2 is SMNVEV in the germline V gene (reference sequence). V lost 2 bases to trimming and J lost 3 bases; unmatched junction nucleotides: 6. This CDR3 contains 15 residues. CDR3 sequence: CASSLGPGGHYEQYF. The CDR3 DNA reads TGTGCCAGCAGTTTAGGACCAGGGGGCCACTACGAGCAGTACTTC.

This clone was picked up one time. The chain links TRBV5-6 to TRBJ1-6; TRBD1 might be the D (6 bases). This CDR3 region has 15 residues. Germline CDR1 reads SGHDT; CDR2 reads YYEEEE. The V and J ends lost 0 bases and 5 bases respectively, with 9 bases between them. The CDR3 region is CASSLGGQNNSPLHF. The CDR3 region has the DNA TGTGCCAGCAGCTTGGGGGGACAAAATAATTCACCCCTCCACTTT.

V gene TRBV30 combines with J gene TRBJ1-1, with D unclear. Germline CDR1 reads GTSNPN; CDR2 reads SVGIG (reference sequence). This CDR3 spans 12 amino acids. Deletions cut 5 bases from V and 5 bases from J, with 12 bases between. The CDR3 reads CAWGGQRTEAFF. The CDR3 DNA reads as TGTGCCTGGGGTGGGCAAAGAACTGAAGCTTTCTTT.

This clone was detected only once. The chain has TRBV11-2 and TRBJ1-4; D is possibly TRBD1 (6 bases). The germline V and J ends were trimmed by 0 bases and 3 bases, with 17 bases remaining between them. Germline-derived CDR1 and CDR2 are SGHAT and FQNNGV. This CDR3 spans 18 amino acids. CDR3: CASSLDRNRVGPNEKLFF. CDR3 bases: TGTGCCAGCAGCTTAGATAGGAACAGGGTGGGACCTAATGAAAAACTGTTTTTT.

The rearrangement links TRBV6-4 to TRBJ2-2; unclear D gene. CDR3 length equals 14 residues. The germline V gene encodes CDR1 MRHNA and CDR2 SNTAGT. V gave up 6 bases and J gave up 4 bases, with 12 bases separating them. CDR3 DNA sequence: TGTGCCAGCAGATGGGATCGGCTCACCGGGGAGCTGTTTTTT. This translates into CASRWDRLTGELFF.

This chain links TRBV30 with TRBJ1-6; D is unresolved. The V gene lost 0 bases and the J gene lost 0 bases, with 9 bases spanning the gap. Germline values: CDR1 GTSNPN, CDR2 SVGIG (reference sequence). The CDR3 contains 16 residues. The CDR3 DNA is TGTGCCTGGAGTGTATATGGGAGCTCCTATAATTCACCCCTCCACTTT. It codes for CAWSVYGSSYNSPLHF.

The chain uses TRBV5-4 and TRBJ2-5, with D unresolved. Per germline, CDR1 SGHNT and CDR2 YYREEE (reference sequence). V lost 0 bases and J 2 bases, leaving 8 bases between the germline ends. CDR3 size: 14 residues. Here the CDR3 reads CASSLDLRQETQYF. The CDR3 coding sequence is TGTGCCAGCAGCTTGGATCTACGACAAGAGACCCAGTACTTC.

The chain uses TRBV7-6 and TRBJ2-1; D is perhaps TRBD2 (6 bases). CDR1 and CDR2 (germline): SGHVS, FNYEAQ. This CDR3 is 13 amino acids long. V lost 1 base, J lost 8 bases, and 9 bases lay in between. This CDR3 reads CASSLELAYEQFF. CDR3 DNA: TGTGCCAGCAGCTTAGAACTAGCCTATGAGCAGTTCTTC.